Shown below are 32 T cell receptor beta chains from a single sample sequenced in a study of blood T cell repertoires in COVID-19. Clones were sequenced by immunoSEQ multiplex PCR, and TCRdb holds only the in-frame ones, with some missing. The sample lists roughly 330,000 clones; about 87% were seen once. The sample comprised PBMCs or T cells enriched from blood (not recorded which). The receptors here all came from a woman younger than 45 who had recovered from COVID-19.

The J gene is TRBJ2-2, the V gene TRBV5-6, with 7 nucleotides matching TRBD1. Unmatched junction bases numbered 8, after V lost 6 bases and J lost 3 bases. Germline V gene sequence: CDR1 SGHDT, CDR2 YYEEEE. The CDR3 has 15 amino acids. In DNA form, the CDR3 reads TGTGCCAGCAACGAACAGGGGCTCTACACCGGGGAGCTGTTTTTT. This codes for CASNEQGLYTGELFF.

The V gene is TRBV18, the J gene TRBJ1-4; 12 bases fit TRBD1. V lost 3 bases and J lost 12; bases outside the gene matches: 8. The length of the CDR3 is 15 residues. The germline V gene encodes CDR1 KGHSH and CDR2 LQKENI. The CDR3 loop is CASSPQGTGGRELFF. The CDR3 DNA follows: TGTGCCAGCTCACCTCAAGGGACAGGGGGCAGGGAACTGTTTTTT.

The chain has TRBV2 and TRBJ2-3, with 7 bases matching TRBD1. V shed 6 bases, J shed 1 base, and the junction held 1 base outside the gene matches. CDR3 length: 13 residues. Germline assignment: CDR1 SNHLY and CDR2 FYNNEI. CDR3 sequence reads: CASRGTGTDTQYF. DNA of the CDR3: TGTGCCAGCAGGGGGACAGGCACAGATACGCAGTATTTT.

V usage is TRBV6-4 and J usage is TRBJ2-3, with 9 bases identical to TRBD2. The CDR3 loop spans 14 amino acids. Germline V CDR1 and CDR2: MRHNA, SNTAGT. J lost 4 bases, V lost 6 bases, and 5 bases had no gene match. The CDR3 reads CASSRAGGADTQYF. The DNA for the CDR3 is TGTGCCAGCAGCCGAGCGGGGGGAGCAGATACGCAGTATTTT.

The V call is TRBV12-5, the J call TRBJ1-2; no clear D. Germline loops: CDR1 LGHNT, CDR2 FRNRAP. This CDR3 spans 14 amino acids. The V end was cut by 1 base, the J end by 4 bases, with 10 bases between. In DNA, the CDR3 is TGTGCTAGTGGTTTGGAGTCAAGCATCTATGGCTACACCTTC. This gives the protein CASGLESSIYGYTF. Looking up the rest from reference TRBV12-5 and TRBJ1-2 gives the full variable domain: DARVTQTPRHKVTEMGQEVTMRCQPILGHNTVFWYRQTMMQGLELLAYFRNRAPLDDSGMPKDRFSAEMPDATLATLKIQPSEPRDSAVYFCASGLESSIYGYTFGSGTRLTVV.

The rearrangement uses TRBV30 and TRBJ1-4; D call uncertain. Germline loops: CDR1 GTSNPN, CDR2 SVGIG (reference sequence). CDR3 size: 16 residues. Trimming left V 0 bases short and J 3 bases short, with 14 bases between. The CDR3 sequence is CAWSVRRGLPNEKLFF. In DNA, the CDR3 is TGTGCCTGGAGTGTACGTCGAGGGCTCCCTAATGAAAAACTGTTTTTT.

This chain joins TRBV12-3 or TRBV12-4 and TRBJ2-7, with 8 bases that match TRBD1. The CDR3 is 13 residues long. Unmatched junction bases numbered 5, after V lost 4 bases and J lost 6 bases. CDR3 protein: CASSWTGRLEQYF. DNA of the CDR3: TGTGCCAGCAGTTGGACAGGGAGGCTCGAGCAGTACTTC.

The rearrangement joins TRBV18 to TRBJ1-1; no firm D call. V was cut by 3 bases and J by 6 bases, with 17 bases left in between. CDR3 length: 15 residues. Germline loops: CDR1 KGHSH, CDR2 LQKENI. CDR3 sequence: CASSPNQGGQAEAFF. The CDR3 region has the DNA TGTGCCAGCTCACCGAACCAAGGAGGGCAGGCTGAAGCTTTCTTT.

The V gene is TRBV4-3, the J gene TRBJ2-3, with 12 bases aligning to TRBD2. CDR1 is LGHNA and CDR2 is YSLEER in the germline V gene. J was trimmed by 4 bases and V by 0 bases; bases with no gene match: 2. This CDR3 contains 16 residues. The CDR3 nucleotides read TGCGCCAGCAGCCAAGATCTAGCGGGGGGGCCAGATACGCAGTATTTT. Its protein is CASSQDLAGGPDTQYF.

The rearrangement joins TRBV6-2 or TRBV6-3 to TRBJ2-3; a weak D match, TRBD2 (5 bases). This CDR3 spans 16 amino acids. Germline loops: CDR1 MNHEY, CDR2 SVGEGT. The V gene lost 0 bases and the J gene lost 0 bases, with 10 bases spanning the gap. CDR3 region: CASSYSRGSSTDTQYF. CDR3 nucleotides: TGTGCCAGCAGTTACTCTCGCGGGTCTAGCACAGATACGCAGTATTTT.

The V and J genes are TRBV7-2 and TRBJ2-1; weak D call: TRBD1 (5 bases). The V and J ends lost 0 bases and 2 bases respectively, with 8 bases between them. Germline V gives CDR1 SGHTA, CDR2 FQGNSA. The CDR3 length is 15 residues. Here the CDR3 DNA reads TGTGCCAGCAGCTTAGCGGCAGGGACCTACAATGAGCAGTTCTTC. Translated, it gives CASSLAAGTYNEQFF.

The chain uses TRBV4-1 and TRBJ2-4, with D uncertain. The CDR3 covers 17 residues. The V and J ends lost 4 bases and 3 bases respectively, with 19 bases between them. CDR1 and CDR2 from the germline V gene are MGHRA and YSYEKL. The CDR3: CASSLGRVAQFKNIQYF. CDR3 bases: TGCGCCAGCAGCCTAGGCCGAGTGGCACAGTTCAAAAACATTCAGTACTTC.

Only one count was recorded for this clone. V is TRBV6-5 and J is TRBJ1-2, with TRBD1 identical over 7 bases. Germline V gene lookup returns CDR1 MNHEY and CDR2 SVGAGI. J gave up 8 bases and V 7 bases, and 7 bases lay outside the gene matches. This CDR3 is 12 amino acids long. The CDR3, as DNA: TGTGCCAGCATGAAACGACAGGGCGGCTACACCTTC. It encodes CASMKRQGGYTF.

The chain carries TRBV2 and TRBJ2-1, with TRBD2 matching over 8 bases. Germline values: CDR1 SNHLY, CDR2 FYNNEI. V shed 4 bases and J 9 bases; nucleotides not matched to a gene: 11. The CDR3 is made up of 15 amino acids. CDR3 DNA sequence: TGTGCCAGCAGTGCCCGTCGGGGGGGGACAAGTGAGCAGTTCTTC. It yields the protein CASSARRGGTSEQFF.

The rearrangement uses TRBV7-8 and TRBJ2-2, with D perhaps matching TRBD1 (6 bases). V was shortened by 3 bases and J by 3 bases, with 11 bases between the two germline ends. Germline V gene sequence: CDR1 SGHVS, CDR2 FQNEAQ. CDR3 length: 15 amino acids. CDR3 in DNA: TGTGCCAGCAGCTTCGGGACACGTGACACCGGGGAGCTGTTTTTT. It translates to CASSFGTRDTGELFF.

V gene TRBV6-5 combines with J gene TRBJ1-1; no clear D gene. Germline CDR1 and CDR2: MNHEY and SVGAGI. V shed 6 bases and J shed 10 bases, with 18 bases lying between them. The CDR3 is 13 residues long. CDR3 nucleotide sequence: TGTGCCAGCAGCTACCGGGAAAGTTCGAGAGCTTTCTTT. Translating gives CASSYRESSRAFF.

The V gene is TRBV7-9, the J gene TRBJ2-1; 8 bases are shared with TRBD1. There are 15 residues in the CDR3. V gave up 5 bases and J gave up 10 bases; unmatched junction bases: 13. CDR1 is SEHNR and CDR2 is FQNEAQ in the germline V gene (reference sequence). As DNA, the CDR3 is TGTGCCAGCAGCCGACCGGGACAGGCTCCTCTCGAGCAGTTCTTC. It codes for CASSRPGQAPLEQFF.

This clone was recorded a few times. The chain uses TRBV5-1 and TRBJ1-2; the match to TRBD1 covers 7 bases. With V trimmed by 0 bases and J by 6 bases, 5 bases remained unmatched. The CDR3 sequence is 14 residues long. The V gene's germline CDR1 is SGHRS and CDR2 YFSETQ. The CDR3 coding sequence is TGCGCCAGCAGCTTGGTCGGCAGGGGGAATGGCTACACCTTC. Its translation: CASSLVGRGNGYTF. The full variable domain, in which reference TRBV5-1 and TRBJ1-2 provide the parts outside the CDR3, is KAGVTQTPRYLIKTRGQQVTLSCSPISGHRSVSWYQQTPGQGLQFLFEYFSETQRNKGNFPGRFSGRQFSNSRSEMNVSTLELGDSALYLCASSLVGRGNGYTFGSGTRLTVV.

The chain recombines TRBV28 with TRBJ1-1; unclear D gene. This CDR3 comprises 12 residues. The V end was cut by 6 bases, the J end by 6 bases, with 11 bases between. Per the germline V gene, CDR1 is MDHEN and CDR2 is SYDVKM. The CDR3 DNA reads TGTGCCAGCAGCCGAACTCAAGCTGAAGCTTTCTTT. Translation gives CASSRTQAEAFF.

The chain couples TRBV18 to TRBJ1-1, with D maybe TRBD1 (5 bases). Between the trimmed V and J ends, which lost 4 bases and 3 bases, there was a span of 18 bases. The CDR3 spans 16 residues. CDR1 KGHSH and CDR2 LQKENI come from the germline V gene. In DNA form, the CDR3 reads TGTGCCAGCTCACGGGGCGGCGCAGGGCCGCACACTGAAGCTTTCTTT. Protein product: CASSRGGAGPHTEAFF.

This clone appeared a single time. CDR3 protein: CASRGRGEAFF. DNA of the CDR3: TGTGCCAGCAGGGGCCGGGGAGAAGCTTTCTTT. The rearrangement links TRBV25-1 to TRBJ1-1; D is undetermined. The germline V and J ends were trimmed by 6 bases and 8 bases, with 10 bases remaining between them. The germline V gene encodes CDR1 MGHDK and CDR2 SYGVNS. The CDR3 loop spans 11 amino acids. The variable domain in full, with the rest retrieved from reference TRBV25-1 and TRBJ1-1, is EADIYQTPRYLVIGTGKKITLECSQTMGHDKMYWYQQDPGMELHLIHYSYGVNSTEKGDLSSESTVSRIRTEHFPLTLESARPSHTSQYLCASRGRGEAFFGQGTRLTVV.

The rearrangement uses TRBV9 and TRBJ1-4; TRBD1 matches 9 bases. This CDR3 spans 15 amino acids. Germline CDR1 and CDR2: SGDLS and YYNGEE. The V gene end was trimmed by 4 bases and the J gene end by 7 bases; junction bases not matched to a gene: 8. The CDR3, as DNA: TGTGCCAGCAGCCCCCGGACAGGGGAGGCTGAAAAACTGTTTTTT. Its protein is CASSPRTGEAEKLFF.

This chain links TRBV30 with TRBJ1-6, with 9 bases matching TRBD1. V shed 1 base, J shed 5 bases, and the junction held 9 bases outside the gene matches. CDR1 is GTSNPN, CDR2 SVGIG, per germline (reference sequence). The CDR3 runs 17 residues. In DNA form, the CDR3 reads TGTGCCTGGAGTGCCCGACTAACAGGGGGCCATAATTCACCCCTCCACTTT. This codes for CAWSARLTGGHNSPLHF.

The chain joins TRBV18 to TRBJ2-3; tentatively, D is TRBD2 (7 bases). CDR1 and CDR2 from the germline V gene are KGHSH and LQKENI. The CDR3 runs to 16 residues. With 0 bases removed from V and 1 base from J, the gap between germline ends came to 11 bases. The CDR3 is CASSPPWGGGTDTQYF. The CDR3 nucleotides are TGTGCCAGCTCACCACCGTGGGGGGGCGGCACAGATACGCAGTATTTT.

A single count supports this clone. The rearrangement uses TRBV7-2 and TRBJ2-3; tentative D call: TRBD1 (6 bases). The V and J ends lost 0 bases and 2 bases respectively, with 9 bases between them. CDR3 length equals 15 residues. Per germline, CDR1 SGHTA and CDR2 FQGNSA. CDR3 nucleotide sequence: TGTGCCAGCAGCTTAGCGGGGGCAATCACAGATACGCAGTATTTT. Encoded protein: CASSLAGAITDTQYF. The full variable domain, its missing parts supplied by reference TRBV7-2 and TRBJ2-3, is GAGVSQSPSNKVTEKGKDVELRCDPISGHTALYWYRQSLGQGLEFLIYFQGNSAPDKSGLPSDRFSAERTGGSVSTLTIQRTQQEDSAVYLCASSLAGAITDTQYFGPGTRLTVL.

This clone was recorded a few times. CDR3 DNA: TGTGCCATCAAGGGGTGGTCTGCTAACACCGGGGAGCTGTTTTTT. Translating gives CAIKGWSANTGELFF. V is TRBV2 and J is TRBJ2-2; D is possibly TRBD1 (5 bases). V was clipped by 10 bases and J by 2 bases, with 17 bases between them. The germline CDR1 and CDR2 sequences are SNHLY and FYNNEI. The CDR3 runs 15 residues.

This clone came up once. V usage is TRBV19 and J usage is TRBJ2-7, with D hard to call. Germline V CDR1 and CDR2: LNHDA, SQIVND (reference sequence). This CDR3 is 16 amino acids long. V gave up 0 bases and J gave up 0 bases, with 12 bases separating them. CDR3 in DNA: TGTGCCAGTAGTATAGAAGCGCCAGCTTCCTCCTACGAGCAGTACTTC. As protein: CASSIEAPASSYEQYF.

The V and J genes are TRBV29-1 and TRBJ2-5, with D hard to call. Germline values: CDR1 SQVTM, CDR2 ANQGSEA. CDR3 size: 13 residues. Trimming stripped 2 bases from V and 4 bases from J, with 11 bases between. In DNA form, the CDR3 reads TGCAGCGTTGAATTTTCAGGTGGAGAGACCCAGTACTTC. Translating gives CSVEFSGGETQYF.

The rearrangement links TRBV30 to TRBJ1-3; 7 bases line up with TRBD1. V was pared by 7 bases and J by 0 bases, with 6 bases of the junction left unmatched. Germline assignment: CDR1 GTSNPN and CDR2 SVGIG (reference sequence). The CDR3 covers 14 residues. CDR3 sequence: CAFRGRPSGNTIYF. CDR3 bases: TGTGCCTTCAGGGGGAGACCCTCTGGAAACACCATATATTTT.

The genes are TRBV9 and TRBJ2-7, with D perhaps matching TRBD2 (6 bases). Germline-derived CDR1 and CDR2 are SGDLS and YYNGEE. V was shortened by 1 base and J by 4 bases, with 12 bases between the two germline ends. This CDR3 has 14 amino acids. The chain's CDR3 is CASSVIVGGYEQYF. DNA for the CDR3: TGTGCCAGCAGCGTAATCGTAGGAGGGTACGAGCAGTACTTC.

The rearrangement links TRBV5-1 to TRBJ2-3; maybe TRBD2 (6 bases). This CDR3 region has 15 residues. V dropped 0 bases and J dropped 1 base, with 9 bases sitting between them. Germline CDR1 reads SGHRS; CDR2 reads YFSETQ. Here the CDR3 DNA reads TGCGCCAGCAGCTTGGGCGGGGTTGGCACAGATACGCAGTATTTT. Its translation is CASSLGGVGTDTQYF.

This clone was counted ten times or more. V and J are TRBV10-1 and TRBJ1-2; D might be TRBD1 (6 bases). In germline, CDR1 is WNHNN, CDR2 SYGVQD (reference sequence). Trimming removed 3 bases from V and 4 bases from J, with 9 bases in between. The CDR3 runs to 13 residues. This CDR3 reads CASSDRGFYGYTF. The CDR3 nucleotides are TGCGCCAGCAGTGACAGGGGATTCTATGGCTACACCTTC.